This T cell receptor beta chain was captured in a study of blood T cell repertoires in COVID-19 (dated by TCRdb to the early 2020s). In the study overall: Samples covering the acute and convalescent phases of COVID-19 were provided by collaborators in the United States, Italy and Spain. The material from the prospective study consisted of cDNA or gDNA derived from T cells, B-cell-depleted T cells, or PBMCs. Subjects who had been exposed to COVID-19, were actively infected with it, or had recovered from it provided the deeply sampled blood TCRbeta repertoires that made up the dataset. A freely available public database, intended as a resource for researchers studying the immune response to SARS-CoV-2, is where the repertoires were released. Samples came from the ongoing ImmuneRACE study (first 160 participants) plus 1,254 subjects from 6 global collaborators. Nearly every sample came with metadata listing a de-identified subject ID, COVID-19 status, age in years and sex. Where available, HLA class I and class II types were obtained from metadata supplied by the sample provider rather than from assay-based typing. The full study reports these points: The quantity of clinical and demographic metadata differed by source and by participant and was supplied without curation.

TCRbeta CDR3 regions were amplified from genomic DNA by means of the immunoSEQ Assay, a bias-controlled multiplex PCR. On the study's bioinformatics: The number of nucleated cells in each sample was estimated from the amplification of reference gene primers within the assay. Sequence reads were collapsed and filtered to measure the absolute abundance of every unique TCRbeta CDR3 rearrangement. For each sample, productive Simpson clonality was calculated as the square root of Simpson's diversity index over productive rearrangements. TCRdb obtained this table from immuneACCESS and retained in-frame rearrangements with V and J assigned. These tables miss some clones; where compared with another copy, unresolved V genes account for less than half of the shortfall, and the remainder is unexplained. V, J and clone size are those of that table, while D and trimming were read from the DNA. In this sample the table shows 130,000 to 150,000 clones, approximately 83% of which occur a single time. Of the sample, about 2.9% falls within the top ten clones.

Note on this clone: It has no known antigen specificity. Base qualities were left out, and no much larger clone turns up one base away.

Each collaborating institution followed its own protocols to collect whole blood in K2EDTA tubes. For TCRbeta analysis, collaborator samples were shipped as frozen whole blood, as isolated PBMCs, or as DNA extracted from either sample type. The sequence derives from a woman aged 80 or over with acute or convalescent COVID-19. What was sequenced was peripheral blood.

The sequence in DNA is TGTGCCAGCAGCTCGAGCCCGGGCAGGGGGCAGGGGAACACTGAAGCTTTCTTT. It encodes CASSSSPGRGQGNTEAFF. The sequence is built from TRBV7-9 and TRBJ1-1; the central 8 bases match TRBD1. V lost 4 bases and J lost 1 base, and the count of bases not matched to a germline gene is 14. The CDR3 spans 18 residues, from the cysteine through the phenylalanine. CDR3 DNA only is kept here, 54 bases in frame from base 1. CDR1 SEHNR and CDR2 FQNEAQ are derived from the germline V gene (reference sequence).